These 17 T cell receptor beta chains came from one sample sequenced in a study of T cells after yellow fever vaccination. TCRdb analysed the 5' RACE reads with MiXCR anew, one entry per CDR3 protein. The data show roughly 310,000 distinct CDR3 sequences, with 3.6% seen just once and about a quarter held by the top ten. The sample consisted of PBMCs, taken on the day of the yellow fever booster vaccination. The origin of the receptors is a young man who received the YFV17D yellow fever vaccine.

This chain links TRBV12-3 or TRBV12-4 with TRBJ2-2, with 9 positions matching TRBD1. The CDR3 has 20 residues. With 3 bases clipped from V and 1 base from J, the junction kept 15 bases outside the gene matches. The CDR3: CASSFAPGTGPRKNTGELFF. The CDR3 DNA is TGTGCCAGCAGTTTCGCCCCCGGGACAGGGCCCCGGAAGAACACCGGGGAGCTGTTTTTT.

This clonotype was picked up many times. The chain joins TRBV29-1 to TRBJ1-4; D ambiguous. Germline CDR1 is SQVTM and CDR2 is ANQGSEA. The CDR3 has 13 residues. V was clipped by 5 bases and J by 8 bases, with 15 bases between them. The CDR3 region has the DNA TGCAGCGTTAGTCGTGGGGTTGGGGAAAAACTGTTTTTT. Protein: CSVSRGVGEKLFF.

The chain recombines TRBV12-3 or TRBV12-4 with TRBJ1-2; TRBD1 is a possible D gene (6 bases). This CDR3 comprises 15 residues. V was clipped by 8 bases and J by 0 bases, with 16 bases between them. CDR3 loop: CASGHQGSANYGYTF. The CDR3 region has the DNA TGTGCCAGCGGCCACCAGGGGAGCGCTAACTATGGCTACACCTTC.

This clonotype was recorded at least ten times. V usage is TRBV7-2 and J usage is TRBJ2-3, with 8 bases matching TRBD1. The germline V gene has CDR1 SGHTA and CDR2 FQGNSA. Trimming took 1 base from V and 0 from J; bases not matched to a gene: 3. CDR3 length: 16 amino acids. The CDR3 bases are TGTGCCAGCAGCTTAGAGCACAGGGGGAGCACAGATACGCAGTATTTT. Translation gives CASSLEHRGSTDTQYF.

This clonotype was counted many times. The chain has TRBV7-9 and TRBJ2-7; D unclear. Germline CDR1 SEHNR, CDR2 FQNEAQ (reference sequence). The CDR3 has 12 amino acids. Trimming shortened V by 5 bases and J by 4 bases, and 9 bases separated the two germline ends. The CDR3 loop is CASSPDEYEQYF. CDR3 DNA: TGTGCCAGCAGCCCGGACGAGTACGAGCAGTACTTC.

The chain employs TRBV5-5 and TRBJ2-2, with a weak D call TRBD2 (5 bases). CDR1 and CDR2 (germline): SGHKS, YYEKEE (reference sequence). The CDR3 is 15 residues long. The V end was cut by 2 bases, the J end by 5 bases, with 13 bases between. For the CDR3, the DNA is TGTGCCAGCAGCTTAGGACTCACGAGGACCGGGGAGCTGTTTTTT. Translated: CASSLGLTRTGELFF.

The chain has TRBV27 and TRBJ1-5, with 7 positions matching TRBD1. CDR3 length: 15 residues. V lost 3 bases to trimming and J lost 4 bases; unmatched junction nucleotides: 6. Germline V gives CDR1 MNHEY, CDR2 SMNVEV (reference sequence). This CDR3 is CASSFAGGYNQPQHF. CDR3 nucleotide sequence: TGTGCCAGCAGTTTTGCAGGGGGGTATAATCAGCCCCAGCATTTT.

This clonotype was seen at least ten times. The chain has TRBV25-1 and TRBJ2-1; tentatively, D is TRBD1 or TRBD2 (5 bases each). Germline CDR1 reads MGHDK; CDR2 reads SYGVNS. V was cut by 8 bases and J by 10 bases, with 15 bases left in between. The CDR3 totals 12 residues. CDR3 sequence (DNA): TGTGCCAGCGGGCCACCCGGGACGGAGCAGTTCTTC. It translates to CASGPPGTEQFF.

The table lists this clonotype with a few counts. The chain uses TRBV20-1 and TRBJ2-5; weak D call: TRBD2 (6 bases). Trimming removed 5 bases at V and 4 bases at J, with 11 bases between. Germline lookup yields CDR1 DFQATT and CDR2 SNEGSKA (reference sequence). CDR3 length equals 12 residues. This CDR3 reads CSAPGLRETQYF. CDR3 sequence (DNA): TGCAGTGCTCCGGGACTTAGAGAGACCCAGTACTTC.

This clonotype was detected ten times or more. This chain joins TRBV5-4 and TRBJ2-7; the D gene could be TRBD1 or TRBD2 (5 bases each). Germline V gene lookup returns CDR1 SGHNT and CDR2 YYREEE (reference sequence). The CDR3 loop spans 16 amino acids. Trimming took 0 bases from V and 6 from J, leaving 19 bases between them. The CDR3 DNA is TGTGCCAGCAGCTTGGATTCCGCGAGGGCCGGGGCCGAGCAGTACTTC. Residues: CASSLDSARAGAEQYF.

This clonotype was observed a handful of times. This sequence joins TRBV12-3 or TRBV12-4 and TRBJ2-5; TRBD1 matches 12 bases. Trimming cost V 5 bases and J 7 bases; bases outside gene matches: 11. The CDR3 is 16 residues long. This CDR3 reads CASSGSGTGGVGTQYF. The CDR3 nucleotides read TGTGCCAGCAGTGGCTCCGGGACAGGGGGCGTGGGGACCCAGTACTTC.

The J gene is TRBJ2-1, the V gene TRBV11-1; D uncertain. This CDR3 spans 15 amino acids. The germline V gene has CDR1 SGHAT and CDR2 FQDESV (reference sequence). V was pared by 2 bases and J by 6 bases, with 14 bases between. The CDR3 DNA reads TGTGCCAGCAGCTTATTTGTCACTCCGGGCAATGAGCAGTTCTTC. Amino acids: CASSLFVTPGNEQFF.

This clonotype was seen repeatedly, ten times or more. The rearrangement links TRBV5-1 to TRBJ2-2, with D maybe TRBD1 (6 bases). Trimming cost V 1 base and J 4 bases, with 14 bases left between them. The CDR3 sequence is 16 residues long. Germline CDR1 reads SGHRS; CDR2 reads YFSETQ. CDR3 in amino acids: CASSLQGSAGTGELFF. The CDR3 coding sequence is TGCGCCAGCAGCTTGCAGGGGTCGGCGGGCACCGGGGAGCTGTTTTTT.

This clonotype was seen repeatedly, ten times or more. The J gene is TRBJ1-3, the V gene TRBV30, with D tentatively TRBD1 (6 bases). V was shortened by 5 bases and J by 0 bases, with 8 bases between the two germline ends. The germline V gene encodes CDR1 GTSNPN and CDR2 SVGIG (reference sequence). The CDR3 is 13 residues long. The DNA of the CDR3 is TGTGCCTGGTCACAGGGCTCTGGAAACACCATATATTTT. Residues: CAWSQGSGNTIYF.

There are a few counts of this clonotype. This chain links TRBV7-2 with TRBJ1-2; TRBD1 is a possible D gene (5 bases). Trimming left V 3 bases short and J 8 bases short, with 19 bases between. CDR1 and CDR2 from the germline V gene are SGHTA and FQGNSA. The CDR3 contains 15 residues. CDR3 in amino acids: CASSFSPSAGEGYTF. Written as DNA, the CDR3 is TGTGCCAGCAGCTTTTCTCCGTCTGCGGGGGAAGGCTACACCTTC.

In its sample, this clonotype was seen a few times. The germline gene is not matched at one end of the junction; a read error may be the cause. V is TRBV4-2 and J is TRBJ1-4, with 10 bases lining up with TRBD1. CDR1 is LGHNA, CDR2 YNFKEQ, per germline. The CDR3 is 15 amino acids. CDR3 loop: CASSQPGTGDEKLFF. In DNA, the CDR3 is TGTGCCAGCAGCCAACCCGGGACAGGGGATGAGAAACTGTTTTTT.

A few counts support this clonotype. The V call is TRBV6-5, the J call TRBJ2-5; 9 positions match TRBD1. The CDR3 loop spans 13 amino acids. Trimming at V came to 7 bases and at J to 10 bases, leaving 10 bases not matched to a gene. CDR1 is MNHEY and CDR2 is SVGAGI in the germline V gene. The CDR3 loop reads CASTSTGGRDQYF. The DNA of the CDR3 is TGTGCCAGCACCTCGACAGGGGGTCGCGACCAGTACTTC.